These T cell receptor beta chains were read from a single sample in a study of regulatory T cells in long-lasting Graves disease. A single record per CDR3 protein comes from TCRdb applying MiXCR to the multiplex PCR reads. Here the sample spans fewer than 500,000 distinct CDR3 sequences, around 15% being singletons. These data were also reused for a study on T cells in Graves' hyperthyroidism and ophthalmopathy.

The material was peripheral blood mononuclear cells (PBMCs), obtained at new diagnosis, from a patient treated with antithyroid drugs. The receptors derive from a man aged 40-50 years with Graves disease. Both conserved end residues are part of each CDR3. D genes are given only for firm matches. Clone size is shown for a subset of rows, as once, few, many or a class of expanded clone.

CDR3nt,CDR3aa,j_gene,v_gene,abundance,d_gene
TGCGCCAGCAGGCTCGGAGCAATCATGAACACTGAAGCTTTCTTT,CASRLGAIMNTEAFF,TRBJ1-1,TRBV5-1,many,-
TGTGCCAGCAGCCCGTGGCGGGCCAATGAGCAGTTCTTC,CASSPWRANEQFF,TRBJ2-1,TRBV13,many,-
TGCGCCAGCCTCCCCTTACTAGTCGAAGGGGACTACGAGCAGTACTTC,CASLPLLVEGDYEQYF,TRBJ2-7,TRBV10-2,many,-
TGTGCCAGCAGTCCCCCGGGACAGGGTTTGGGCGAGCAGTACTTC,CASSPPGQGLGEQYF,TRBJ2-7,TRBV7-9,many,TRBD1
TGTGCCAGCAGCCACCCAAGCTACACCGGGGAGCTGTTTTTT,CASSHPSYTGELFF,TRBJ2-2,TRBV13,few,-
TGTGCCAGCAGCCTCGGAGCCAGACCTGAAGCTTTCTTT,CASSLGARPEAFF,TRBJ1-1,TRBV7-9,once,-
TGTGCCAGCAGTTTCCGCCCGGGAGGGTCTGGCAATGAGCAGTTCTTC,CASSFRPGGSGNEQFF,TRBJ2-1,TRBV28,many,TRBD2
TGTGCCAGCAGTGAATGGACATCGGCTTCCGAGCAGTACTTC,CASSEWTSASEQYF,TRBJ2-7,TRBV2,many,-
TGCAGTGCTCCTCCAGCAAGAGGGGGGAGGTCCTACGAGCAGTACTTC,CSAPPARGGRSYEQYF,TRBJ2-7,TRBV20-1,many,-
TGTGCCAGCAGCCAAGGAGGCAGGGGTGGCACAGATACGCAGTATTTT,CASSQGGRGGTDTQYF,TRBJ2-3,TRBV3-1,-,-
TGTAGTGCTATTAGGGGCACAGATACGCAGTATTTT,CSAIRGTDTQYF,TRBJ2-3,TRBV20-1,many,-
TGCAGTGCTAGTCTTAGCGGGGTTGCCTACAATGAGCAGTTCTTC,CSASLSGVAYNEQFF,TRBJ2-1,TRBV20-1,many,TRBD2
TGCAGCGTTGCTTCTTGGACGGGGATCCGCACAGATACGCAGTATTTT,CSVASWTGIRTDTQYF,TRBJ2-3,TRBV29-1,-,-
TGTGCCAGCAGCACTGCCGGGGGATATCAGCCCCAGCATTTT,CASSTAGGYQPQHF,TRBJ1-5,TRBV28,many,-
TGTGCCAGCAGTTACTCAGGACTAGGGAACGAGCAGTACTTC,CASSYSGLGNEQYF,TRBJ2-7,TRBV6-5,few,TRBD2
TGCTCCAGCAGCCAAGATTCGGGAGGGACCTACGAGCAGTACTTC,CSSSQDSGGTYEQYF,TRBJ2-7,TRBV4-1,-,TRBD2
TGCGCCAGCAGCTACAGAGCCACAGATACGCAGTATTTT,CASSYRATDTQYF,TRBJ2-3,TRBV5-1,many,-